A selection of T cell receptor beta chains follows, all from one sample in a study of T cell repertoires in cytomegalovirus infection. Each CDR3 protein gets one entry after TCRdb re-called the reads with MiXCR. The sample has some 300,000 distinct CDR3 sequences; approximately 10% are singletons. The specimen sequenced was PBMCs. The receptor source for this set is a human donor in good health (CMV status not recorded). Some clones in this sample may be carry-over from other donors' samples. The CDR3 runs from the conserved cysteine through the conserved F or W. The D gene is left open where the match is weak. Clone size is given for some rows only: seen once, a few or many times, or a class if the clone is expanded.

clone_size	j_call	d_call	v_call	cdr3_nt	cdr3_aa
many	TRBJ2-1	-	TRBV14	TGTGCCAGCAGCCAAACAGGCTACAATGAGCAGTTCTTC	CASSQTGYNEQFF
many	TRBJ2-5	TRBD2	TRBV11-2	TGTGCCAGCAGCTCGGGAATACCGGGGGGGCCTGGGGAGACCCAGTACTTC	CASSSGIPGGPGETQYF
many	TRBJ2-5	-	TRBV14	TGTGCCAGCAGCCAAACGGAGACCCAGTACTTC	CASSQTETQYF
many	TRBJ2-2	-	TRBV7-9	TGTGCCAGCAGCTTTAAAATAGGGGCCATCTCTCGGGGCACCGGGGAGCTGTTTTTT	CASSFKIGAISRGTGELFF
many	TRBJ2-1	TRBD2	TRBV6-5	TGTGCCAGCAGTTACTCGAAATACGGGGGGTATGAGCAGTTCTTC	CASSYSKYGGYEQFF
-	TRBJ2-3	TRBD2	TRBV20-1	TGCAGTGCTAGAGATAAACCTAGCGGGGGCGGCACAGATACGCAGTATTTT	CSARDKPSGGGTDTQYF
many	TRBJ2-3	-	TRBV19	TGTGCCAGTAGTTGGGACAACCAGAGGACAGATACGCAGTATTTT	CASSWDNQRTDTQYF
many	TRBJ1-1	-	TRBV27	TGTGCCAGCAGTTTTTACAGCCGTGGGGACACTGAAGCTTTCTTT	CASSFYSRGDTEAFF
few	TRBJ1-2	-	TRBV29-1	TGCAGCGTTGAGGTCGGGTATGGCTACACCTTC	CSVEVGYGYTF
many	TRBJ2-5	-	TRBV7-7	TGTGCTAGCAGCCTTATGGGAGAGACCCAGTACTTC	CASSLMGETQYF
-	TRBJ2-6	-	TRBV5-1	TGCGCCAGCAGCTTGGAGGGGGGCTCTGGGGCCAACGTCCTGACTTTC	CASSLEGGSGANVLTF
many	TRBJ2-7	TRBD2	TRBV7-9	TGTGCCAGCAGCTCCTTAGCGGGGTACGACGAGCAGTACTTC	CASSSLAGYDEQYF
many	TRBJ2-1	-	TRBV24-1	TGTGCCACCAGTGATTTAAGAGGGGCTGGGATGAGTGAGCAGTTCTTC	CATSDLRGAGMSEQFF
many	TRBJ1-2	-	TRBV15	TGTGCCACCAGCAGAGCGACATCTCGGCATGGCTACACCTTC	CATSRATSRHGYTF
-	TRBJ2-1	TRBD1	TRBV20-1	TGCAGTGCCTCCCGGGACAGGGGCCTCGTTCGGACAAATGAGCAGTTCTTC	CSASRDRGLVRTNEQFF
many	TRBJ1-2	-	TRBV27	TGTGCCAGCAGGGGGACTACGGGTGGCTACACCTTC	CASRGTTGGYTF
many	TRBJ2-4	-	TRBV19	TGTGCCAGTAGTCTTGACAGGAGTATAAACATTCAGTACTTC	CASSLDRSINIQYF
many	TRBJ2-7	-	TRBV3-1	TGTGCCAGCAGCCAATATGACGGCGGGGGCCTATCCTACGAGCAGTACTTC	CASSQYDGGGLSYEQYF
many	TRBJ2-5	TRBD2	TRBV28	TGTGCCAGCAGTTTATCTAGCGGGGGACAAGAGACCCAGTACTTC	CASSLSSGGQETQYF
many	TRBJ2-1	TRBD1	TRBV7-2	TGTGCCAGCAGCTTCCTGGACAGGTCCAATGAGCAGTTCTTC	CASSFLDRSNEQFF
many	TRBJ2-6	-	TRBV28	TGTGCCAGCAGTTTGGCGGGGCGGACCTCTGGGGCCAACGTCCTGACTTTC	CASSLAGRTSGANVLTF
few	TRBJ2-1	TRBD2	TRBV7-9	TGTGCCACGGGGAAGCGGGGGGAGTACGATGAGCAGTTCTTC	CATGKRGEYDEQFF
many	TRBJ1-2	-	TRBV6-5	TGTGCCAGCAGTTACAAGGGGTCTAACTATGGCTACACCTTC	CASSYKGSNYGYTF
-	TRBJ1-1	-	TRBV28	TGTGCCAGCAGTGGGTACAGAGAAGCTTTCTTT	CASSGYREAFF
many	TRBJ1-4	-	TRBV7-2	TGTGCCAGCAGCTTAGGGGTGTGGTATGAAAAACTGTTTTTT	CASSLGVWYEKLFF
many	TRBJ1-2	-	TRBV7-8	TGTGCCAGCAGCTTAAAAGCGGATTCCCTTTATGGCTACACCTTC	CASSLKADSLYGYTF
many	TRBJ2-7	TRBD2	TRBV20-1	TGCAGTGCTCCAAGGACTAGAGCCGTTCCCTACGAGCAGTACTTC	CSAPRTRAVPYEQYF
few	TRBJ2-2	TRBD2	TRBV5-4	TGTGCCAGCAGCCAGGGTCGGGGGGGCCTTAACACCGGGGAGCTGTTTTTT	CASSQGRGGLNTGELFF
many	TRBJ1-1	TRBD1	TRBV7-9	TGTGCCAGCAGCTCCAGAAGCGGGACAGGGCAGCTGAACACTGAAGCTTTCTTT	CASSSRSGTGQLNTEAFF
many	TRBJ2-5	-	TRBV24-1	TGTGCCACCAGTGAAGCGGCTCGGGAGACCCAGTACTTC	CATSEAARETQYF
-	TRBJ1-2	-	TRBV19	TGTGCCAGTAGTATCCGTTTGGGGGGCGTTGGTTTTAATCGAATCCATGGCTACACCTTC	CASSIRLGGVGFNRIHGYTF
many	TRBJ2-5	-	TRBV10-3	TGTGCCATCAGTTGGCGTGGGGACACTGAGACCCAGTACTTC	CAISWRGDTETQYF
many	TRBJ2-7	-	TRBV7-2	TGTGCCAGCAGCCCACAGGGTAGCTCCTACGAGCAGTACTTC	CASSPQGSSYEQYF
many	TRBJ1-1	-	TRBV28	TGTGCCAGCAGTTTATCCGGACAGCTTGAAGCTTTCTTT	CASSLSGQLEAFF
many	TRBJ1-1	TRBD1	TRBV28	TGTGCCAGCAGGGAACAGGGGCGGATGAACACTGAAGCTTTCTTT	CASREQGRMNTEAFF